The T cell receptor (beta chain) described here comes from a study of shared clonotypes between healthy human individuals. Background on the study: Aged 18 to 49, the donors were a couple of women and three men.

Splitting of each subset's genomic DNA was done evenly across several immunoSEQ plates. TCRdb's table, derived via immunoSEQ multiplex PCR, lists solely in-frame clones and lacks some. The sample yields roughly 2.2 million clones, roughly 92% seen once. CD4+ cell separation produced CD45RA+ naive and CD45RA-negative memory subsets. The germline CDR1 and CDR2 sequences are SNHLY and FYNNEI. V shed 7 bases, J shed 0 bases, and the junction held 1 base outside the gene matches. The CDR3 contains 15 residues. Remarks on this clone: Its antigen remains unidentified. The sample has other DNA sequences that encode this CDR3 too.

Broader study findings: Shared across a handful of donors were around 5% of the naive CD4 clonotypes.

Input material: naive CD4+ T cells from PBMCs. The subset denotes: CD45RA+ positively selected. This receptor was obtained from a man between 18 and 29 years old in good health. Some clones in this sample may be carry-over from other donors' samples. V is TRBV2 and J is TRBJ2-3; 13 positions agree with TRBD2. CDR3 in amino acids: CASKGLAGSTDTQYF. For the CDR3, the DNA is TGTGCCAGCAAGGGACTAGCGGGAAGCACAGATACGCAGTATTTT. The full variable domain, completed using reference TRBV2 and TRBJ2-3, is EPEVTQTPSHQVTQMGQEVILRCVPISNHLYFYWYRQILGQKVEFLVSFYNNEISEKSEIFDDQFSVERPDGSNFTLKIRSTKLEDSAMYFCASKGLAGSTDTQYFGPGTRLTVL.